This T cell receptor beta chain was sequenced for a study of beta chain features in type 1 diabetes. cDNA synthesis used the whole RNA isolate, giving expressed TCRB sequences. Each sample of naive, central memory or regulatory T cells had, on average, around 4 million reads. The data were produced by immunoSEQ multiplex PCR, yet TCRdb's version contains in-frame clones alone and is incomplete. The table includes around 140,000 clones, about a tenth detected once. In germline, CDR1 is MNHNS, CDR2 SASEGT. The CDR3 is 12 residues long. V was shortened by 4 bases and J by 8 bases, with 11 bases between the two germline ends. Via CD45RO/CCR7/CD25/CD127/CD95/CD27, cells of the CD4+ naive, central memory, regulatory and stem cell-like memory subsets were sorted.

Sequencing used central memory CD4+ T cells from blood. The chain carries TRBV6-1 and TRBJ1-1; weak D call: TRBD1 (6 bases). This clonotype was obtained from a woman aged 35 to 49 in good health. The CDR3 DNA reads as TGTGCCAGCAGTGCACAGGGTCACGAAGCTTTCTTT. Translated: CASSAQGHEAFF.